What follows is one T cell receptor (beta chain) and its context. Its antigen target is currently unknown. Base qualities are not recorded, but no much larger clone differs from it by a single base. The junction carries 13 bases between V and J, which are trimmed by 7 bases and 0 bases respectively. CDR1 and CDR2 are drawn from the germline V gene: KGHSH, LQKENI. Spanning cysteine to phenylalanine, the CDR3 consists of 15 amino acids. Kept here is only the CDR3 DNA, which spans 45 bases and is read in frame from base 1. This sample is part of a study of blood T cell repertoires in COVID-19 (dated by TCRdb to 2020 to 2021). Background on the whole study: The collaborator samples originated in the United States, Italy and Spain and spanned the acute and convalescent phases of COVID-19. The prospective study material was composed of cDNA or gDNA derived from T cells, B-cell-depleted T cells, or PBMCs. Subjects who had been exposed to COVID-19, were actively infected with it, or had recovered from it provided the deeply sampled blood TCRbeta repertoires that made up the dataset. The repertoires were released in a freely available public database intended as a resource for research on the immune response to SARS-CoV-2. The samples were drawn from two sources: the first 160 participants of the ongoing ImmuneRACE study, and about 1,300 subjects contributed by 6 global collaborators. A de-identified subject ID, COVID-19 status, age in years and sex were almost always included in the sample metadata. HLA class I and class II types, where available, came from metadata supplied by the sample provider rather than from assay-based typing. General study outcomes and caveats: How much clinical and demographic metadata was included differed by source and by participant, and the metadata was provided uncurated.

TCRbeta CDR3 regions were amplified from genomic DNA using the immunoSEQ Assay, a bias-controlled multiplex PCR. The source study handled its data this way. The number of nucleated cells in each sample was estimated from the amplification of reference gene primers within the assay. To quantify the absolute abundance of each unique TCRbeta CDR3 rearrangement, sequence reads were collapsed and filtered. For each sample, productive Simpson clonality was calculated as the square root of Simpson's diversity index across productive rearrangements. TCRdb re-hosts the immuneACCESS table, in-frame sequences only. Its copies lack some clones; in the studies checked, an unresolved V gene accounts for under half of them, and the cause for the rest is not known. V, J and clone size are those of that table, while D and trimming were read from the DNA. The sample table records some 52,000 clones; 90% of these occur just once. The top ten clones comprise about 3.1% of the sample.

The collaborating institutions used their own protocols to collect whole blood in K2EDTA tubes. For TCRbeta analysis, collaborators shipped samples in one of three forms: frozen whole blood, isolated PBMCs, or DNA extracted from either of those sample types. Source material: peripheral blood. The chain is made from TRBV18 and TRBJ2-1, and possibly TRBD2, on 5 matching bases. This receptor was identified in a human donor in a cohort sampled during active COVID-19. The base sequence is TGTGCCAGCTACGAGGGCACCAGCTCCTACAATGAGCAGTTCTTC. It translates as CASYEGTSSYNEQFF.